This T cell receptor (beta chain) was sequenced for a study of T cell changes during pregnancy in multiple sclerosis. Only in-frame clones appear in the TCRdb table, and some are missing; sequencing was by immunoSEQ multiplex PCR. Altogether 30,000 to 40,000 clones are present, roughly 90% being singletons, with the ten largest covering over 0.45%. V lost 11 bases and J lost 2; bases outside the gene matches: 3. The CDR3 runs 11 residues. The germline V gene encodes CDR1 MNHNS and CDR2 SASEGT. The specimen was CD4+ T cells from peripheral blood mononuclear cells, collected in the second trimester of pregnancy. The genes are TRBV6-1 and TRBJ2-7, with 7 positions matching TRBD1. This TCR came from a female donor with multiple sclerosis, enrolled in a pregnancy study. The CDR3 spells CAGTDAYEQYF. The CDR3 coding sequence is TGTGCCGGGACAGACGCCTACGAGCAGTACTTC.